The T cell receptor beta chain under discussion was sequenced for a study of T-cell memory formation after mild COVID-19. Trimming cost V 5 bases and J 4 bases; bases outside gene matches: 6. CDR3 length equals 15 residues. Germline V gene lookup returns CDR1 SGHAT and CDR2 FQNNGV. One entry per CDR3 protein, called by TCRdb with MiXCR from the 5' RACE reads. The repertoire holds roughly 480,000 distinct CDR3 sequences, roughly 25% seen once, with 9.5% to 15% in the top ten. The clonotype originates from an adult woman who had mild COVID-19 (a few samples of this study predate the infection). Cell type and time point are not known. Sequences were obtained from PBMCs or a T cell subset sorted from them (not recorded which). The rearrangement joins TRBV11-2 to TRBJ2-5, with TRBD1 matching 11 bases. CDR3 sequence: CASSQWDRGAETQYF. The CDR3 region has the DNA TGTGCCAGCAGCCAGTGGGACAGGGGGGCAGAGACCCAGTACTTC.